This T cell receptor beta chain comes out of a study of blood T cell repertoires in COVID-19. Across the whole study: PBMCs, B-cell-depleted T cells, or T cells were the source of the cDNA or gDNA that made up the material.

Cohorts were based on clinical histories the participants reported. Data came from immunoSEQ multiplex PCR; TCRdb stores just in-frame clones and leaves some out. Of about 400,000 clones listed, roughly 86% are singletons. This CDR3 contains 15 residues. From germline, CDR1 is LGHDT and CDR2 YNNKEL (reference sequence). Trimming removed 3 bases from V and 2 bases from J, with 14 bases in between. The TCR was taken from a woman aged 40 to 50 with acute COVID-19. The chain has TRBV3-1 (or the pseudogene TRBV3-2) and TRBJ2-7, with a weak D call TRBD2 (6 bases). Sequenced input: PBMCs or T cells enriched from blood (not recorded which). The CDR3 DNA sequence: TGTGCCAGCAGCCAGGCAGTGGGGACTCCCTACGAGCAGTACTTC. This codes for CASSQAVGTPYEQYF.